Below, 20 T cell receptor beta chains from the same sample are listed, as sequenced in a study of blood T cells in healthy people across ages. Through a sample-barcoded 5' primer and a J-beta primer mix, a second PCR was run for roughly 6 to 11 cycles. In TCRdb, the 5' RACE reads were re-called with MiXCR into one record per CDR3 protein. Seen here are under 800,000 distinct CDR3 sequences, approximately 43% observed once, and the top ten hold around 20%. Sequencing input: blood. Receptors originate from a woman aged 55-69 years in good health.

This clonotype appeared once. The chain is built from TRBV6-5 and TRBJ1-1; tentative D call: TRBD1 (6 bases). Germline V CDR1 and CDR2: MNHEY, SVGAGI. CDR3 size: 13 residues. V lost 10 bases and J 5 bases, leaving 17 bases between the germline ends. The CDR3 DNA is TGTGCCACCTCGACAGGAGTCGGGACTGAAGCTTTCTTT. Its translation is CATSTGVGTEAFF.

V and J are TRBV12-3 or TRBV12-4 and TRBJ1-4; D might be TRBD1 (5 bases). Trimming shortened V by 8 bases and J by 8 bases, and 21 bases separated the two germline ends. The CDR3 length is 15 residues. The CDR3 nucleotides are TGTGCCAGCTGTCAGGGATACCAAAAGGAAGAAAAACTGTTTTTT. Translation: CASCQGYQKEEKLFF.

V is TRBV11-1 and J is TRBJ1-6; D possibly corresponds to TRBD1 (5 bases). CDR1 and CDR2 (germline): SGHAT, FQDESV (reference sequence). The CDR3 consists of 15 residues. The V gene lost 6 bases and the J gene lost 7 bases, with 16 bases spanning the gap. Written as DNA, the CDR3 is TGTGCCAGCAGGCCCGGAGAGGGGCGGAATTCACCCCTCCACTTT. This sequence encodes CASRPGEGRNSPLHF.

DNA of the CDR3: TGTGCCAGCAGCTTAGAGGGCGGACCCCCGGGGAGAGAGACCCAGTACTTC. Amino acids: CASSLEGGPPGRETQYF. The chain joins TRBV11-1 to TRBJ2-7; D may be TRBD2 (5 bases). The end of the DNA fits TRBJ2-5 better, so the J call may be wrong. The V gene's germline CDR1 is SGHAT and CDR2 FQDESV (reference sequence). CDR3 length: 17 residues.

V is TRBV7-6 and J is TRBJ2-5; 9 bases map to TRBD2. The end of the DNA is better explained by TRBJ2-7, so the J call may be wrong. The CDR3 spans 17 residues. CDR1 and CDR2 from the germline V gene are SGHVS and FNYEAQ. The CDR3 protein is CASSLSPAAGGPDEQYF. The CDR3 DNA reads as TGTGCCAGCAGCTTATCCCCCGCCGCGGGAGGGCCCGACGAGCAGTACTTC.

This clonotype was found a few times. The chain recombines TRBV7-9 with TRBJ2-5; 8 bases are a match to TRBD2. CDR3 length equals 15 residues. V lost 5 bases and J lost 4; bases outside the gene matches: 9. Germline V gene data show CDR1 as SEHNR and CDR2 as FQNEAQ (reference sequence). The CDR3 DNA follows: TGTGCCAGCAGCCCCGGGGGGGGCCTCAGAGAGACCCAGTACTTC. Its translation: CASSPGGGLRETQYF.

This clonotype occurred once. The chain links TRBV12-3 or TRBV12-4 to TRBJ2-3, with a tentative D call TRBD2 (5 bases). This CDR3 comprises 15 residues. V was trimmed by 6 bases and J by 2 bases, leaving 15 bases between them. DNA of the CDR3: TGTGCCAGCAGCTCCTGGACGGGAAACACAGATACGCAGTATTTT. This encodes CASSSWTGNTDTQYF.

This clonotype was seen just once. Since a much larger clone is just one base distant, this may be a read error. The chain is built from TRBV10-3 and TRBJ1-4; D gene uncertain. The V gene lost 11 bases and the J gene lost 5 bases, with 9 bases spanning the gap. There are 11 residues in the CDR3. Looked up from germline, CDR1 is ENHRY and CDR2 is SYGVKD. The CDR3 spells CAAGPNEKLFF. The CDR3 DNA reads as TGTGCCGCCGGCCCCAATGAAAAACTGTTTTTT.

As concerns this clonotype: A much larger clone sits a single nucleotide away, making a read error possible. It is likely a read error, because the conserved phenylalanine at the end of the CDR3 is missing. This chain connects TRBV29-1 to TRBJ1-5, with 7 bases that match TRBD1. The trim removed 8 bases at V and 2 bases at J, leaving 9 bases unmatched. CDR1 SQVTM and CDR2 ANQGSEA come from the germline V gene. CDR3 length: 14 amino acids. The CDR3 DNA sequence: TGCAGCACCTCAACAGGGGATGGCAATCAGCCCCAGCATCTT. This sequence encodes CSTSTGDGNQPQHL.

In regard to this clonotype: A much larger clone sits a single nucleotide away, making a read error possible. V gene TRBV10-3 combines with J gene TRBJ2-1, with TRBD1 matching 9 bases. V shed 4 bases, J shed 5 bases, and the junction held 15 bases outside the gene matches. CDR1 is ENHRY and CDR2 is SYGVKD in the germline V gene. The CDR3 extends over 18 amino acids. CDR3 sequence (DNA): TGTGCCATCAGTGTTGAGGGGGCTGACGGGACAGGGCACAATGAGCAGTTCTTC. Translating gives CAISVEGADGTGHNEQFF.

This clonotype was counted at least ten times. CDR3 sequence: CSAQTAGGSYNEQFF. In nucleotides, the CDR3 is TGCAGTGCTCAAACAGCGGGAGGCTCTTACAATGAGCAGTTCTTC. This chain uses TRBV20-1 with TRBJ2-1, with 9 bases matching TRBD2. Germline V gene data show CDR1 as DFQATT and CDR2 as SNEGSKA (reference sequence). V dropped 5 bases and J dropped 4; count of bases not matched to a gene: 9. This CDR3 is built from 15 residues.

The V gene is TRBV28, the J gene TRBJ1-2; a possible D gene is TRBD1 (6 bases). The CDR3 runs 15 residues. The V end was cut by 1 base, the J end by 4 bases, with 13 bases between. CDR1 and CDR2 from the germline V gene are MDHEN and SYDVKM. CDR3 residues: CASSLSGTSIYGYTF. DNA for the CDR3: TGTGCCAGCAGTTTATCCGGGACATCGATCTATGGCTACACCTTC.

This clonotype has only one observation. This chain connects TRBV7-2 to TRBJ2-1; D uncertain. The V gene's germline CDR1 is SGHTA and CDR2 FQGNSA. The CDR3 spans 15 residues. V shed 1 base and J shed 0 bases, with 7 bases lying between them. The CDR3 protein is CASSLDWNSYNEQFF. The CDR3 bases are TGTGCCAGCAGCTTAGATTGGAACTCCTACAATGAGCAGTTCTTC.

There are a few counts of this clonotype. J is TRBJ2-1 and V is TRBV9; tentatively, D is TRBD1 or TRBD2 (6 bases each). The CDR3 is 14 amino acids. The V gene's germline CDR1 is SGDLS and CDR2 YYNGEE. V lost 2 bases, J lost 8 bases, and 14 bases lay in between. Here the CDR3 DNA reads TGTGCCAGCAGCGTGGGGGGCACCTTCTATGAGCAGTTCTTC. Residues: CASSVGGTFYEQFF.

The rearrangement links TRBV7-8 to TRBJ2-6, with D uncertain. This CDR3 is built from 16 residues. V lost 5 bases and J 0 bases, leaving 11 bases between the germline ends. In germline, CDR1 is SGHVS, CDR2 FQNEAQ. The DNA for the CDR3 is TGTGCCAGCAGCCCACCCACGCTCTCTGGGGCCAACGTCCTGACTTTC. Its protein is CASSPPTLSGANVLTF.

In this sample, this clonotype turned up a few times. The genes are TRBV6-6 and TRBJ2-5; 10 positions agree with TRBD1. The trim removed 5 bases at V and 4 bases at J, leaving 7 bases unmatched. This CDR3 has 15 residues. The germline V gene has CDR1 MNHNY and CDR2 SVGAGI (reference sequence). In nucleotides, the CDR3 is TGTGCCAGCAGTCAGGACAGGGGGGGAGGAGAGACCCAGTACTTC. This gives the protein CASSQDRGGGETQYF.

The CDR3 reads CASSLGPLSGLMNEQYF. The DNA for the CDR3 is TGCGCCAGCAGCTTGGGCCCTTTGTCCGGGTTGATGAATGAGCAGTACTTC. V and J are TRBV5-1 and TRBJ2-7; D call uncertain. The V and J ends lost 0 bases and 7 bases respectively, with 23 bases between them. The CDR3 extends over 17 amino acids. CDR1 and CDR2 (germline): SGHRS, YFSETQ.

J is TRBJ2-7 and V is TRBV20-1; no clear D gene. V lost 0 bases to trimming and J lost 0 bases, with 15 bases between them. Germline loops: CDR1 DFQATT, CDR2 SNEGSKA (reference sequence). CDR3 size: 16 residues. The CDR3 protein is CSARDLERAVSYEQYF. The CDR3 DNA reads as TGCAGTGCTAGAGATCTCGAGCGAGCCGTCTCCTACGAGCAGTACTTC.

The chain has TRBV11-2 and TRBJ2-3, with 14 bases aligning to TRBD2. Germline V gene data show CDR1 as SGHAT and CDR2 as FQNNGV. J gave up 14 bases and V 0 bases, and 4 bases lay outside the gene matches. The CDR3 length is 14 residues. The CDR3 loop is CASSLDRTSGRSYF. CDR3 coding DNA: TGTGCCAGCAGCTTAGATAGGACTAGCGGGAGGTCGTATTTT.

V gene TRBV12-3 or TRBV12-4 combines with J gene TRBJ1-2; TRBD1 is a possible D gene (5 bases). V lost 8 bases to trimming and J lost 2 bases, with 18 bases between them. This CDR3 is 15 amino acids long. CDR3 in amino acids: CASVPAGGSNYGYTF. CDR3 coding DNA: TGTGCCAGCGTCCCCGCGGGGGGGTCAAACTATGGCTACACCTTC.